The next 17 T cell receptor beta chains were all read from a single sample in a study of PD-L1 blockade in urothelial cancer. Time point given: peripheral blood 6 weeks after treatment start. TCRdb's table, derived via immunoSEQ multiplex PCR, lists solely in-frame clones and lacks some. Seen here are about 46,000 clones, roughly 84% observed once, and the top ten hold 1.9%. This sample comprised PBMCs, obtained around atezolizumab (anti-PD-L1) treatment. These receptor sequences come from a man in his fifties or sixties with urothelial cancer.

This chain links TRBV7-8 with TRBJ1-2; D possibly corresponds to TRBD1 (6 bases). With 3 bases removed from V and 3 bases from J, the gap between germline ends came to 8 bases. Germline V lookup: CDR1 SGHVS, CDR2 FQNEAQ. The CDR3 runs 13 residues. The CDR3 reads CASSLDRDYGYTF. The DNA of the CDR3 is TGTGCCAGCAGCTTGGACAGAGACTATGGCTACACCTTC.

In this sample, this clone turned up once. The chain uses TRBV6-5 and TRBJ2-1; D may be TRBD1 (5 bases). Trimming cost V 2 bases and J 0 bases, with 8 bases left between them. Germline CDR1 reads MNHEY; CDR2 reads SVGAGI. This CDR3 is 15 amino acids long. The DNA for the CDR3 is TGTGCCAGCAGTTACGACAGAAGCTCCTACAATGAGCAGTTCTTC. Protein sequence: CASSYDRSSYNEQFF.

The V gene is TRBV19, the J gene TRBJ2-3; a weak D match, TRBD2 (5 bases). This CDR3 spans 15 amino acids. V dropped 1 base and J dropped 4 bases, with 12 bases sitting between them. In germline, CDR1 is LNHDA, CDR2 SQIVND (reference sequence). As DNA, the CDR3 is TGTGCCAGTAGTATAGGAGTCGGGGTGGCAGATACGCAGTATTTT. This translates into CASSIGVGVADTQYF.

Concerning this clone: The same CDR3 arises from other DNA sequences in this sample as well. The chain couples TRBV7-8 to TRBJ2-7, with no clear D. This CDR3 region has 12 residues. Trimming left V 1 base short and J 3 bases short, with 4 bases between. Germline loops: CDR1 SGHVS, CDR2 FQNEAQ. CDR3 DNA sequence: TGTGCCAGCAGCTTAGGAGTCTACGAGCAGTACTTC. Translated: CASSLGVYEQYF. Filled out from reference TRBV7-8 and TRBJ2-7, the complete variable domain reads GAGVSQSPRYKVAKRGQDVALRCDPISGHVSLFWYQQALGQGPEFLTYFQNEAQLDKSGLPSDRFFAERPEGSVSTLKIQRTQQEDSAVYLCASSLGVYEQYFGPGTRLTVT.

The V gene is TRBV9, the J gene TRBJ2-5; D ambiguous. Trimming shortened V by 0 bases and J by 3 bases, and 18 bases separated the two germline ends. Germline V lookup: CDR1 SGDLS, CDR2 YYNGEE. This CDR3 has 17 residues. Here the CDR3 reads CASSVGSTIPGEETQYF. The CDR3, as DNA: TGTGCCAGCAGCGTAGGTAGCACAATTCCGGGTGAAGAGACCCAGTACTTC.

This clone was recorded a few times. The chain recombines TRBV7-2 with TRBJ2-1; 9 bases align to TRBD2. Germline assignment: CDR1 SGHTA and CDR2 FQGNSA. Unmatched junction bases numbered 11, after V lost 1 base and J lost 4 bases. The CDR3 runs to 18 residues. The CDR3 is CASSLDPTAGGSYNEQFF. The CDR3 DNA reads TGTGCCAGCAGCTTAGACCCAACAGCGGGGGGTTCGTACAATGAGCAGTTCTTC.

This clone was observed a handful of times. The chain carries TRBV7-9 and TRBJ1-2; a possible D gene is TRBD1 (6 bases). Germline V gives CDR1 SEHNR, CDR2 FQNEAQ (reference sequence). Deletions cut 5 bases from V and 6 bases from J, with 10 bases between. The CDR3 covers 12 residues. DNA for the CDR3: TGTGCCAGCAGCCTGGGACAAAATGGCTACACCTTC. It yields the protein CASSLGQNGYTF.

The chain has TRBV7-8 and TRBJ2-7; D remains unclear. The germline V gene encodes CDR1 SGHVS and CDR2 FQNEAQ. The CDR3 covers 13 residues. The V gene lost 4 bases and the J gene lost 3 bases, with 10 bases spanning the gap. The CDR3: CASSWNSLYEQYF. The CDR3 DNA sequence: TGTGCCAGCAGCTGGAACAGCCTCTACGAGCAGTACTTC.

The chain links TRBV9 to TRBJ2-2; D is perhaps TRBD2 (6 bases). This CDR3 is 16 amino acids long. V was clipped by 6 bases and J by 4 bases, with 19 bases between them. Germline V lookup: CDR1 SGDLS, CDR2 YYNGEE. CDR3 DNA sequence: TGTGCCAGCACCGGCTTTCCGGGAGTGGGCACCGGGGAGCTGTTTTTT. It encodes CASTGFPGVGTGELFF.

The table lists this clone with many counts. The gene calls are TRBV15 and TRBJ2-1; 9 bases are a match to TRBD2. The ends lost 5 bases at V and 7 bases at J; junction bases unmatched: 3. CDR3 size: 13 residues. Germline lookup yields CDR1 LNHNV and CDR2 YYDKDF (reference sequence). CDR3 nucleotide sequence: TGTGCCACCAGCGGTGGACTAGCGAATGAGCAGTTCTTC. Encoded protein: CATSGGLANEQFF.

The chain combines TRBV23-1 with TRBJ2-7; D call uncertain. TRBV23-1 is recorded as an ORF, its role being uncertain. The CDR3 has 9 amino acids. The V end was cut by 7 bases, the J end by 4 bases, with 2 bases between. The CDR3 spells CASTYEQYF. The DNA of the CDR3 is TGCGCCAGCACATACGAGCAGTACTTC.

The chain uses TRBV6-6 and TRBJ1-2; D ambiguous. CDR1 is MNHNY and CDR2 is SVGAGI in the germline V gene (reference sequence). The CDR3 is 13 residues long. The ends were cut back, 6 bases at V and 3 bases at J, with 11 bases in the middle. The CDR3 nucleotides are TGTGCCAGCAGCTCCCTCGGAGACTATGGCTACACCTTC. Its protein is CASSSLGDYGYTF.

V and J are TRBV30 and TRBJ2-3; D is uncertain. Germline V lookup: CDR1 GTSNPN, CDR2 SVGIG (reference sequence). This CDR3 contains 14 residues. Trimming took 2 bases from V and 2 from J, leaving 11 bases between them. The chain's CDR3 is CAWSPGFSTDTQYF. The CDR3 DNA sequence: TGTGCCTGGAGTCCAGGATTTTCCACAGATACGCAGTATTTT. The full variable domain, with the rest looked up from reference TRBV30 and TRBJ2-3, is SQTIHQWPATLVQPVGSPLSLECTVEGTSNPNLYWYRQAAGRGLQLLFYSVGIGQISSEVPQNLSASRPQDRQFILSSKKLLLSDSGFYLCAWSPGFSTDTQYFGPGTRLTVL.

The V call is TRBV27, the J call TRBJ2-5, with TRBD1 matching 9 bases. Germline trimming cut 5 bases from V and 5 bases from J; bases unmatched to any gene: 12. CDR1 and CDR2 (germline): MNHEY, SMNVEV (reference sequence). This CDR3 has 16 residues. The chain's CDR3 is CASSPWAQGAGETQYF. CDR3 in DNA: TGTGCCAGCAGTCCTTGGGCACAGGGGGCAGGGGAGACCCAGTACTTC.

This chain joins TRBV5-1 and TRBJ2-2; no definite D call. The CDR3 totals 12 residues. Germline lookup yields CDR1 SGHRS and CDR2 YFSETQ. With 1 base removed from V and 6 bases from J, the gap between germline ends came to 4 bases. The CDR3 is CASSLYAGELFF. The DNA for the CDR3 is TGCGCCAGCAGCTTGTATGCCGGGGAGCTGTTTTTT.

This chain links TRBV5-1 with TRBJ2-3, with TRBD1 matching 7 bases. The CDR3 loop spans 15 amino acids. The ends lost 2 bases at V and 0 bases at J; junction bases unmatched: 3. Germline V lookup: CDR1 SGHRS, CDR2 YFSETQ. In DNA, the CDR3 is TGCGCCAGCAGCTTCCGGGACAGAAGCACAGATACGCAGTATTTT. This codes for CASSFRDRSTDTQYF.

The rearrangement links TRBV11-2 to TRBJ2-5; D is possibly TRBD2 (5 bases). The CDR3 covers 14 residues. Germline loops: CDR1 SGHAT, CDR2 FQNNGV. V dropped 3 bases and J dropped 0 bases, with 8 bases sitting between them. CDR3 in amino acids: CASSFFGNQETQYF. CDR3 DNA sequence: TGTGCCAGCAGCTTTTTCGGGAACCAAGAGACCCAGTACTTC.